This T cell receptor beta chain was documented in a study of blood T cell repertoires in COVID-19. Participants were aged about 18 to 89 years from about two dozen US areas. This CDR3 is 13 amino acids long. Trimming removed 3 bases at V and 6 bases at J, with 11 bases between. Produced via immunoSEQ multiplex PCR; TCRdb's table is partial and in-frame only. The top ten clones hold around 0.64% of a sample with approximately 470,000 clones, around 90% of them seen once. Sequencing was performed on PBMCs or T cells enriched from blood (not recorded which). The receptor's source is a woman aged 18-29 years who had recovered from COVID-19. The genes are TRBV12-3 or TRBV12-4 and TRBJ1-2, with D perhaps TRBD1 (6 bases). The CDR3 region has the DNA TGTGCCAGCAGTTTCCGACAGGAGCATGGCTACACCTTC. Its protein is CASSFRQEHGYTF.